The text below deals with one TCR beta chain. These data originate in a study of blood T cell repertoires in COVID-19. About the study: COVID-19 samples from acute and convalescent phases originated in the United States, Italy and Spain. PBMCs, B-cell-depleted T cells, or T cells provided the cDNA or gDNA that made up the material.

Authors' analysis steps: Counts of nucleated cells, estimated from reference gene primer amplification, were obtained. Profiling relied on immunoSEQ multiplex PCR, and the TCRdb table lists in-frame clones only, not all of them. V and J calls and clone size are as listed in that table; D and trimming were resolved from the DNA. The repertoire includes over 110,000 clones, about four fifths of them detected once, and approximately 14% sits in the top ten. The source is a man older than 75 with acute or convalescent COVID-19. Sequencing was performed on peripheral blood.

The CDR3 bases are TGCGCCAGCAGCTTGGGGTCTAGCTCTGGGGCCAACGTCCTGACTTTC. Its protein product is CASSLGSSSGANVLTF. The rearrangement joins TRBV5-1 to TRBJ2-6; D is unresolved. The germline gives CDR1 SGHRS, CDR2 YFSETQ. The CDR3 is 16 residues long. Trimming removed 0 bases at V and 0 bases at J, with 7 bases between.